The next 18 T cell receptor beta chains were all read from a single sample in a study of T cell clones after liver transplantation. Profiling relied on immunoSEQ multiplex PCR, and the TCRdb table lists in-frame clones only, not all of them. The sample includes 70,000 or so clones, more than 75% of them seen just once. The sequenced sample was CD4+ T cells from blood, obtained before liver transplant. The receptors here all came from a human donor who received a liver transplant.

The V gene is TRBV7-8, the J gene TRBJ2-5, with TRBD1 matching 10 bases. The CDR3 consists of 16 residues. The V segment lost 2 bases and the J segment 2 bases; nucleotides outside the gene matches: 5. Looked up from germline, CDR1 is SGHVS and CDR2 is FQNEAQ. CDR3 region: CASSLRRGQGQETQYF. CDR3 nucleotide sequence: TGTGCCAGCAGCTTAAGGCGGGGACAGGGGCAAGAGACCCAGTACTTC.

CDR3 bases: TGTGCCACCAGCCTTCGGTCCCGCGCCGGGACTAGCCAGTTCTTC. The encoded protein is CATSLRSRAGTSQFF. The V call is TRBV15, the J call TRBJ2-1, with TRBD2 identical over 9 bases. The CDR3 extends over 15 amino acids. Germline CDR1 reads LNHNV; CDR2 reads YYDKDF (reference sequence). V gave up 5 bases and J gave up 13 bases; unmatched junction bases: 15. Full variable domain (outside the CDR3, taken from reference TRBV15 and TRBJ2-1): DAMVIQNPRYQVTQFGKPVTLSCSQTLNHNVMYWYQQKSSQAPKLLFHYYDKDFNNEADTPDNFQSRRPNTSFCFLDIRSPGLGDTAMYLCATSLRSRAGTSQFFGPGTRLTVL.

This clone has more than one count but fewer than ten. This chain uses TRBV28 with TRBJ1-3; 7 nucleotides match TRBD1. In germline, CDR1 is MDHEN, CDR2 SYDVKM. The junction had 4 bases not matched to a gene; V was cut back by 0 bases and J by 5 bases. The CDR3 covers 15 residues. DNA of the CDR3: TGTGCCAGCAGTTTATGGAAGGGACAGAGAAACACCATATATTTT. Translation: CASSLWKGQRNTIYF. The entire variable domain, with the rest obtained from reference TRBV28 and TRBJ1-3, is as follows: DVKVTQSSRYLVKRTGEKVFLECVQDMDHENMFWYRQDPGLGLRLIYFSYDVKMKEKGDIPEGYSVSREKKERFSLILESASTNQTSMYLCASSLWKGQRNTIYFGEGSWLTVV.

J is TRBJ1-5 and V is TRBV7-9, with D hard to call. Germline lookup yields CDR1 SEHNR and CDR2 FQNEAQ (reference sequence). V gave up 1 base and J gave up 9 bases, with 10 bases separating them. The CDR3 is 13 amino acids. The CDR3 region has the DNA TGTGCCAGCAGCTTAGGGGGTCTCAGGCCCCAGCATTTT. Its translation: CASSLGGLRPQHF.

Comments on this clone: The DNA is omitted, as the CDR3 cannot be located on it reliably, and the CDR3 follows TCRdb's listing. The V and J genes are TRBV5-8 and TRBJ1-3. The CDR3 is 17 residues long, counting both termini. Per germline, CDR1 SGHTS and CDR2 YDEGEE. CDR3 loop: CASSLFFGVFSGNTIYF.

V is TRBV6-1 and J is TRBJ2-7; 10 bases map to TRBD1. Germline V gene lookup returns CDR1 MNHNS and CDR2 SASEGT. J lost 3 bases, V lost 6 bases, and 2 bases had no gene match. The length of the CDR3 is 13 residues. In nucleotides, the CDR3 is TGTGCCAGCAGGTGGACAGGGGGCTACGAGCAGTACTTC. Its protein product is CASRWTGGYEQYF.

V gene TRBV7-9 combines with J gene TRBJ1-2; D unresolved. CDR1 SEHNR and CDR2 FQNEAQ come from the germline V gene (reference sequence). V was clipped by 1 base and J by 8 bases, with 17 bases between them. CDR3 size: 15 residues. The CDR3 region is CASSLDGSPTIGYTF. In DNA, the CDR3 is TGTGCCAGCAGCTTAGATGGGAGTCCCACTATCGGCTACACCTTC.

The CDR3 region is CASSPVRDQPQHF. Written as DNA, the CDR3 is TGTGCCAGCTCACCAGTCCGGGATCAGCCCCAGCATTTT. The J gene is TRBJ1-5, the V gene TRBV18; D gene unclear. Germline loops: CDR1 KGHSH, CDR2 LQKENI. The CDR3 runs to 13 residues. Trimming cost V 2 bases and J 5 bases, with 7 bases left between them.

The chain combines TRBV6-1 with TRBJ1-5; unclear D gene. The germline gives CDR1 MNHNS, CDR2 SASEGT. The CDR3 consists of 15 residues. Deletions cut 2 bases from V and 3 bases from J, with 11 bases between. CDR3 in DNA: TGTGCCAGCAGTGAAACGCGAGTGGTCAATCAGCCCCAGCATTTT. Amino acid sequence: CASSETRVVNQPQHF.

This chain connects TRBV19 to TRBJ2-4, with D tentatively TRBD2 (6 bases). The length of the CDR3 is 16 residues. Trimming stripped 5 bases from V and 4 bases from J, with 18 bases between. Looked up from germline, CDR1 is LNHDA and CDR2 is SQIVND (reference sequence). The CDR3 region is CASSGRGGLGKNIQYF. For the CDR3, the DNA is TGTGCCAGTAGTGGGCGTGGGGGGTTAGGGAAAAACATTCAGTACTTC.

V and J are TRBV7-9 and TRBJ1-1, with D hard to call. Germline-derived CDR1 and CDR2 are SEHNR and FQNEAQ (reference sequence). The CDR3 contains 12 residues. The V gene lost 5 bases and the J gene lost 1 base, with 5 bases spanning the gap. The CDR3 loop reads CASSLENTEAFF. The CDR3, as DNA: TGTGCCAGCAGCCTGGAGAACACTGAAGCTTTCTTT.

The rearrangement joins TRBV28 to TRBJ1-2; D gene ambiguous. The CDR3 length is 14 residues. Germline lookup yields CDR1 MDHEN and CDR2 SYDVKM. V was pared by 5 bases and J by 0 bases, with 10 bases between. Here the CDR3 DNA reads TGTGCCAGCAGTGAAGGCGGAACTAACTATGGCTACACCTTC. This gives the protein CASSEGGTNYGYTF.

The chain employs TRBV7-9 and TRBJ2-1, with a tentative D call TRBD2 (5 bases). The germline CDR1 and CDR2 sequences are SEHNR and FQNEAQ (reference sequence). The V and J ends lost 0 bases and 3 bases respectively, with 6 bases between them. CDR3 length: 14 residues. CDR3 sequence: CASSLAGSYNEQFF. CDR3 nucleotide sequence: TGTGCCAGCAGCTTAGCGGGGAGCTACAATGAGCAGTTCTTC.

Comments on this clone: At the DNA level, this CDR3 is encoded by other sequences in the same sample as well. J is TRBJ1-5 and V is TRBV6-1; D is perhaps TRBD1 (6 bases). The CDR3 extends over 15 amino acids. The V gene's germline CDR1 is MNHNS and CDR2 SASEGT. Trimming pared 6 bases from V and 7 bases from J, leaving 19 bases between. CDR3 sequence: CASSQGRGTGQPQHF. The CDR3, as DNA: TGTGCCAGCAGCCAGGGGCGGGGGACGGGGCAGCCCCAGCATTTT.

This chain joins TRBV5-1 and TRBJ1-1; perhaps TRBD1 as D (5 bases). The V gene's germline CDR1 is SGHRS and CDR2 YFSETQ. CDR3 size: 14 residues. Deletions cut 2 bases from V and 4 bases from J, with 12 bases between. Here the CDR3 reads CASSFQTVSTEAFF. Here the CDR3 DNA reads TGCGCCAGCAGCTTCCAGACAGTCAGCACTGAAGCTTTCTTT.

The chain uses TRBV7-9 and TRBJ1-1, with a tentative D call TRBD1 (5 bases). This CDR3 has 13 amino acids. Germline-derived CDR1 and CDR2 are SEHNR and FQNEAQ (reference sequence). Trimming pared 6 bases from V and 1 base from J, leaving 9 bases between. CDR3 bases: TGTGCCAGCAGTACACAGGAGAACACTGAAGCTTTCTTT. Translated, it gives CASSTQENTEAFF.

The J gene is TRBJ1-4, the V gene TRBV9; D is unclear. CDR3 length equals 17 residues. Trimming stripped 0 bases from V and 0 bases from J, with 12 bases between. CDR1 is SGDLS, CDR2 YYNGEE, per germline. The CDR3 sequence: CASSVVPRVSTNEKLFF. The CDR3 DNA follows: TGTGCCAGCAGCGTAGTTCCTCGAGTTTCAACTAATGAAAAACTGTTTTTT.

The chain employs TRBV9 and TRBJ2-1; 7 bases line up with TRBD2. The CDR3 contains 15 residues. The V and J ends lost 4 bases and 5 bases, in that order; junction bases with no gene match: 9. Germline assignment: CDR1 SGDLS and CDR2 YYNGEE. The CDR3: CASSQAGLYHNEQFF. In nucleotides, the CDR3 is TGTGCCAGCAGCCAGGCGGGACTATACCACAATGAGCAGTTCTTC.